The entry that follows covers one T cell receptor (beta chain) sequence. V lost 4 bases to trimming and J lost 7 bases; unmatched junction nucleotides: 19. CDR1 is SEHNR and CDR2 is FQNEAQ in the germline V gene (reference sequence). This CDR3 has 19 residues. This sample was included in a study of blood T cell repertoires in COVID-19. Across the whole study: COVID-19 samples collected from the United States, Italy and Spain covered acute and convalescent phases. PBMCs, B-cell-depleted T cells, or T cells provided the cDNA or gDNA that made up the material.

Under the authors' procedure: Estimated nucleated cell counts came from reference gene primer amplification. Measured with immunoSEQ multiplex PCR; TCRdb has only the in-frame clones, and not every one. That table furnishes V, J and clone size, whereas the DNA furnished D and trimming. The data show some 190,000 clones, around 83% seen once. The source of this sequence is a woman aged 55-70 years with acute or convalescent COVID-19. Source material: peripheral blood. The genes are TRBV7-9 and TRBJ1-4; 9 positions match TRBD1. The CDR3, as DNA: TGTGCCAGCAGCTATTTATTGGGACAGGGAAGGTCGGATCGTGAAAAACTGTTTTTT. This translates into CASSYLLGQGRSDREKLFF.